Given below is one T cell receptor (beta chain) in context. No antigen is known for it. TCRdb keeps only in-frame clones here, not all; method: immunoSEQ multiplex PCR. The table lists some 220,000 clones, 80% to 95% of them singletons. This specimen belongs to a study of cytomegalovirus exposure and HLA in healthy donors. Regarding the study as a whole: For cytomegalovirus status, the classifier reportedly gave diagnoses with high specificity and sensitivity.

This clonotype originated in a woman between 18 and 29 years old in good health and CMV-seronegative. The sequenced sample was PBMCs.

The DNA of the CDR3 is TGTGCCAGTAGTATAGGAGAGAGGGAAAAACTGTTTTTT. Translating it yields CASSIGEREKLFF. V gene TRBV19 combines with J gene TRBJ1-4; no clear D gene. The germline gives CDR1 LNHDA, CDR2 SQIVND (reference sequence). The CDR3 contains 13 residues. Trimming shortened V by 1 base and J by 8 bases, and 8 bases separated the two germline ends.